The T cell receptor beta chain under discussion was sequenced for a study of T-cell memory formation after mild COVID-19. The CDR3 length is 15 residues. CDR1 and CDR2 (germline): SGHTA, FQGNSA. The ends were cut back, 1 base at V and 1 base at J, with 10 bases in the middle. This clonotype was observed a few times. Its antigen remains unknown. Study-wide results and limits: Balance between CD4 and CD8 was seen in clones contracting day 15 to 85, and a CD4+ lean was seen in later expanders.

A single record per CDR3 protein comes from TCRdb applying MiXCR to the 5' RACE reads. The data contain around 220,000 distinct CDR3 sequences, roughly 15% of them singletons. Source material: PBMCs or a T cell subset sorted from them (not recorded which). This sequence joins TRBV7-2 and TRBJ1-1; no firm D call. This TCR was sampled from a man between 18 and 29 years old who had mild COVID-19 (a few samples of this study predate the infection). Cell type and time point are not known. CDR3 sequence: CASSLVLVGNTEAFF. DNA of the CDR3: TGTGCCAGCAGCTTAGTTCTGGTTGGGAACACTGAAGCTTTCTTT.